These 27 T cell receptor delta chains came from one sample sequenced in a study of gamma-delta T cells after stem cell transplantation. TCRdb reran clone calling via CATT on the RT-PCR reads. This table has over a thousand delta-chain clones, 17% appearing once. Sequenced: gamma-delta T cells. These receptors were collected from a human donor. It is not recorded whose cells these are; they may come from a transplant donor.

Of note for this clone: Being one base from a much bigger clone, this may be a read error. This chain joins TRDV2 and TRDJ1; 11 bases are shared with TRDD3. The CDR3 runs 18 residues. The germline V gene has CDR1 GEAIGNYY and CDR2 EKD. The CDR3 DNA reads TGTGCCTGTGACACCGTTAGTGGGGGATACGCGGTCACCGATAAACCCATCTTT. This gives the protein CACDTVSGGYAVTDKPIF.

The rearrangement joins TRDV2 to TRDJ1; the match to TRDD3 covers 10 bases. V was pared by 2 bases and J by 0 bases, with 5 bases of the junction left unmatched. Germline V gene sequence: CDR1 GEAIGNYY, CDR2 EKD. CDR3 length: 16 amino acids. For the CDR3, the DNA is TGTGCCTGTGACATTATGGGGGATACCGACACCGATAAACTCATCTTT. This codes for CACDIMGDTDTDKLIF.

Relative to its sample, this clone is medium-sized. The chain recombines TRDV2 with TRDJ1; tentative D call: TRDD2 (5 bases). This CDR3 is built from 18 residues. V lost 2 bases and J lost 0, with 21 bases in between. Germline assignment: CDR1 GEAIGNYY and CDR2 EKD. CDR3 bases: TGTGCCTGTGACATCCTAGGGAATCGTCGTGGGAACACCGATAAACTCATCTTT. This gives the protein CACDILGNRRGNTDKLIF.

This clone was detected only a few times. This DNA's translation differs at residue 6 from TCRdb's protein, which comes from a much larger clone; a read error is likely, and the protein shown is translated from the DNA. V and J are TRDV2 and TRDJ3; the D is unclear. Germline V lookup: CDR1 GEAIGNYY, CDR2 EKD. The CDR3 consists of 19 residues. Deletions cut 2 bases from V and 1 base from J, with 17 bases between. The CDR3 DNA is TGTGCCTGTGACAAGCCTCAAACCACCACTTCCTGGGACACCCGACAGATGTTTTTC. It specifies CACDKPQTTTSWDTRQMFF.

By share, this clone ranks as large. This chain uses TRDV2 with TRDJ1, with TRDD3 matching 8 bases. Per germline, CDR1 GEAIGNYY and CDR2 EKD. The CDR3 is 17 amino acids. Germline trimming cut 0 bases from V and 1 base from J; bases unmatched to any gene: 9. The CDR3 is CACDTVLGAPVTDKLIF. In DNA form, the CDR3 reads TGTGCCTGTGACACCGTACTGGGGGCCCCGGTCACCGATAAACTCATCTTT.

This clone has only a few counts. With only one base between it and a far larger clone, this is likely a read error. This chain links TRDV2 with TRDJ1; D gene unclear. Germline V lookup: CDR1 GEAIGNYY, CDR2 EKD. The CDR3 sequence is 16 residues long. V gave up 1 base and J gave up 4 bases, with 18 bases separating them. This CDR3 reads CACDTLSYNRGDKLIF. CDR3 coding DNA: TGTGCCTGTGACACTTTGTCTTACAATCGTGGCGATAAACTCATCTTT.

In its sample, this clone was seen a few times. CDR3 nucleotide sequence: TGTGCCTGTGACGCCCTGGGGGATACTGTTCCGACCGATAAACTCATCTTT. This gives the protein CACDALGDTVPTDKLIF. J is TRDJ1 and V is TRDV2; 11 positions agree with TRDD3. The trim removed 3 bases at V and 2 bases at J, leaving 10 bases unmatched. Looked up from germline, CDR1 is GEAIGNYY and CDR2 is EKD. The CDR3 is made up of 17 amino acids.

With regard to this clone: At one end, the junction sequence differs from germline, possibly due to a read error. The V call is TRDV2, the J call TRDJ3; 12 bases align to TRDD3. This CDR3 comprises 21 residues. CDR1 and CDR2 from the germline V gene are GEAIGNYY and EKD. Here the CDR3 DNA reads TGTGCCTGTGACACCTTACTGGGGGATACCGGTATCTCCTGTGACACCCGACAGATGTTTTTC. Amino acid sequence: CACDTLLGDTGISCDTRQMFF.

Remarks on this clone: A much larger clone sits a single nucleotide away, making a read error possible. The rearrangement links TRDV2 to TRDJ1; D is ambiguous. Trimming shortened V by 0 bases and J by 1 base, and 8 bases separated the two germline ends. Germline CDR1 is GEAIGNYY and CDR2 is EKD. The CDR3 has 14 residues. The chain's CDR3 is CACDTVRATDKLIF. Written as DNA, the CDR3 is TGTGCCTGTGACACCGTGAGGGCCACCGATAAACTCATCTTT.

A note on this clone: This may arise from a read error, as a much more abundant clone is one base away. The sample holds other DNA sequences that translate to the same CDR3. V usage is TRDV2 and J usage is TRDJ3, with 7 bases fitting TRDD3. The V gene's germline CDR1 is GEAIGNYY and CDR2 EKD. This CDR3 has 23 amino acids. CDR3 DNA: TGTGCCTGTGATCGAACTCCCACTGGGGCCGATGCGATTAGCTCCTGGGATACCCGACAGATGTTTTTC. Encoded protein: CACDRTPTGADAISSWDTRQMFF.

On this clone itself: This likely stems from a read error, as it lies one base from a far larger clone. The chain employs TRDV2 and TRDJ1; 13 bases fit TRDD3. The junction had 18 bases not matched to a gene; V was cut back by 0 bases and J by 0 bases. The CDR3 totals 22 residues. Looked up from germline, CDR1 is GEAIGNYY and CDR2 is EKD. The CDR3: CACDTLILGDTPTKRDTDKLIF. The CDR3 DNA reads TGTGCCTGTGACACCCTTATACTGGGGGATACGCCCACTAAGAGGGACACCGATAAACTCATCTTT.

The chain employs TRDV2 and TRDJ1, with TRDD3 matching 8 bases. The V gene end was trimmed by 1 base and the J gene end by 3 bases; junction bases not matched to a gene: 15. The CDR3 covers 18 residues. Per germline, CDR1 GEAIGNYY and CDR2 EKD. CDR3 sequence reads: CACDTVTGGPYTSDKLIF. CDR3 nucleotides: TGTGCCTGTGACACGGTTACTGGGGGTCCCTACACGTCCGATAAACTCATCTTT.

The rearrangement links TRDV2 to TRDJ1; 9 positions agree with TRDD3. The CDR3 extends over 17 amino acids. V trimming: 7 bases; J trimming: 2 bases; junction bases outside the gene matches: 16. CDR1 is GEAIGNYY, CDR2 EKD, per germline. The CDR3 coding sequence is TGTGCCTGCGTGCCGCTGGTGACTGGGGGAGGTACCGATAAACTCATCTTT. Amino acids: CACVPLVTGGGTDKLIF.

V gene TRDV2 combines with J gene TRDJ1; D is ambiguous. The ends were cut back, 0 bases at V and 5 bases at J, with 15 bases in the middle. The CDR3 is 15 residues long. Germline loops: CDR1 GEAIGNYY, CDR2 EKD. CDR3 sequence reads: CACDTVGTKGDKLIF. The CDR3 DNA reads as TGTGCCTGTGACACCGTTGGAACGAAGGGGGATAAACTCATCTTT.

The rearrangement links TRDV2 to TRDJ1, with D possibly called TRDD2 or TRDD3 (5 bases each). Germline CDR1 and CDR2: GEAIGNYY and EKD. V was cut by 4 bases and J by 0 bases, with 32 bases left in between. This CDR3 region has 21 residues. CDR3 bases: TGTGCCTGTGAACCCTTCTCTAGGGGAATGGTCCATGGTCCGTACACCGATAAACTCATCTTT. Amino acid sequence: CACEPFSRGMVHGPYTDKLIF.

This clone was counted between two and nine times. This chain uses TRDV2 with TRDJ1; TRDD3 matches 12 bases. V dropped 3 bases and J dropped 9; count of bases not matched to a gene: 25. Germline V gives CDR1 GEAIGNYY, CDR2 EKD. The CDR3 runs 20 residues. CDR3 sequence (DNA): TGTGCCTGTGACGAGGTACGACGAACCATTGACCTACTGGGGGATACAGAACTCATCTTT. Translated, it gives CACDEVRRTIDLLGDTELIF.

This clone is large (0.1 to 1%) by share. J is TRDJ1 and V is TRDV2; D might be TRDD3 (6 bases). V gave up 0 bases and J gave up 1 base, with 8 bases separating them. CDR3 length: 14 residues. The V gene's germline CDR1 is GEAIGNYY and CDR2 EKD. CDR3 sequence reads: CACDTVGATDKLIF. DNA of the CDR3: TGTGCCTGTGACACCGTGGGGGCCACCGATAAACTCATCTTT.

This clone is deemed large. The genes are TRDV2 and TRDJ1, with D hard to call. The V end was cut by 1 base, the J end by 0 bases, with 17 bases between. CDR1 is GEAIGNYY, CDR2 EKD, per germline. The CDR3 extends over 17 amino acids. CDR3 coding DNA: TGTGCCTGTGACACACTCCTCCGTACTGACTACACCGATAAACTCATCTTT. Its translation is CACDTLLRTDYTDKLIF.

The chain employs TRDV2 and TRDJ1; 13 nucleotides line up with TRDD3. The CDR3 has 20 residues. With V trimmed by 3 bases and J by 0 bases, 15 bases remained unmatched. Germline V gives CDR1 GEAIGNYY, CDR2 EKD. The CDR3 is CACDSLLGDTRLDYTDKLIF. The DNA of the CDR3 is TGTGCCTGTGACTCCCTACTGGGGGATACGCGGCTGGATTACACCGATAAACTCATCTTT.

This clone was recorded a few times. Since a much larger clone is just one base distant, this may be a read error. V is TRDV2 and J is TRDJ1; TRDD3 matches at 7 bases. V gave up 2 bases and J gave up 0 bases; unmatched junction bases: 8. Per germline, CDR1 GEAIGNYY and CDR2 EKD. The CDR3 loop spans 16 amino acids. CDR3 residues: CACDILPGDDTDKLIF. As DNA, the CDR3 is TGTGCCTGTGACATTTTACCGGGGGATGACACCGATAAACTCATCTTT.

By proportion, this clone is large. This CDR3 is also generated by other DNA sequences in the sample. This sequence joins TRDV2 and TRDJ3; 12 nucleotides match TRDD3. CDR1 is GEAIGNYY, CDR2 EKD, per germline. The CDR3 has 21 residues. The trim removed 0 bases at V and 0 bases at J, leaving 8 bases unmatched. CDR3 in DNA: TGTGCCTGTGACACCGTACTGGGGGATACCGCCGGCTCCTGGGACACCCGACAGATGTTTTTC. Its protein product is CACDTVLGDTAGSWDTRQMFF.

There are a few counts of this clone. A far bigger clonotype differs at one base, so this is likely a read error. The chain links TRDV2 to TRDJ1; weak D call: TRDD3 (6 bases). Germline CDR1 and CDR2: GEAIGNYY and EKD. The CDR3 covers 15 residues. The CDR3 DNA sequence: TGTGCCTGTGACACCGTTGGGGGTTACACCAATAAACTCATCTTT. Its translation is CACDTVGGYTNKLIF.

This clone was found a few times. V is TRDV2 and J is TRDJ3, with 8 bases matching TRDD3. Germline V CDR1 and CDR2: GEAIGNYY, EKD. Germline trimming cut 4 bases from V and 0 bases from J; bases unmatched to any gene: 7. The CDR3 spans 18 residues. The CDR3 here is CACDSTGGSSWDTRQMFF. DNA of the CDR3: TGTGCCTGTGATTCCACTGGGGGGAGCTCCTGGGACACCCGACAGATGTTTTTC.

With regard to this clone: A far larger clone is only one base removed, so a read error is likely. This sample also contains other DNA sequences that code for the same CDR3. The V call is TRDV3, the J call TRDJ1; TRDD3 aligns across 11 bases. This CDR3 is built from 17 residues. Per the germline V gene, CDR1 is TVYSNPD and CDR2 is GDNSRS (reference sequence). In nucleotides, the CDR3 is TGTGCCTTTAAGCAAGGATACTGGGGGATAAGTGCCGATAAACTTATCTTT. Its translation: CAFKQGYWGISADKLIF.

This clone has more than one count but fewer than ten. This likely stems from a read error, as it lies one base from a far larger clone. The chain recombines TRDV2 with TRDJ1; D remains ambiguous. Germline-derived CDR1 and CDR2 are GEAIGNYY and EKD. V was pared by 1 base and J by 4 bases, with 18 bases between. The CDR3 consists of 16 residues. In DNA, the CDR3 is TGTGCCTGTGACACTTTGTCTTACAATCTTGACGATAAACTCATCTTT. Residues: CACDTLSYNLDDKLIF.

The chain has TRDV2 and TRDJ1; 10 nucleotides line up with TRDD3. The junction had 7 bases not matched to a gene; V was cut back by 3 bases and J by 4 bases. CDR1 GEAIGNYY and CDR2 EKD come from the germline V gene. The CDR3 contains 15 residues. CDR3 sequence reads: CACDLLTGGFDKLIF. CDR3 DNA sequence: TGTGCCTGTGACCTCCTTACTGGGGGATTCGATAAACTCATCTTT.

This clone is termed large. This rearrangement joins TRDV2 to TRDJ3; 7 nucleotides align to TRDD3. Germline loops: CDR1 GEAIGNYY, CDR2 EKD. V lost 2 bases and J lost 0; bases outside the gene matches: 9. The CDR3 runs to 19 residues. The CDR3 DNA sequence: TGTGCCTGTGACATAGCTGGGGGGCATAGCTCCTGGGACACCCGACAGATGTTTTTC. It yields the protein CACDIAGGHSSWDTRQMFF.